What follows are 23 T cell receptor beta chains derived from one specimen sequenced in a study of cytomegalovirus exposure and HLA in healthy donors. Both 60 Vbeta primers and 13 Jbeta primers went into the PCR. The table came from immunoSEQ multiplex PCR; TCRdb's copy has only in-frame clones and leaves some out. Its table records 150,000 to 200,000 clones. The sequenced material came from PBMCs. These receptor sequences come from a man between 25 and 39 years old in good health and CMV-seronegative.

The gene calls are TRBV19 and TRBJ2-7, with D possibly TRBD1 on 5 matching bases. Trimming removed 4 bases from V and 1 base from J, with 11 bases in between. The CDR3 loop spans 14 amino acids. The V gene's germline CDR1 is LNHDA and CDR2 SQIVND (reference sequence). CDR3 DNA: TGTGCCAGTAGTAAACTTCCAGGGTCCTACGAGCAGTACTTC. This encodes CASSKLPGSYEQYF.

Concerning this clone itself: This sample also contains other DNA sequences that code for the same CDR3. The chain joins TRBV10-1 to TRBJ2-3, with TRBD2 matching 8 bases. The CDR3 sequence is 14 residues long. Germline values: CDR1 WNHNN, CDR2 SYGVQD (reference sequence). J gave up 6 bases and V 4 bases, and 6 bases lay outside the gene matches. The CDR3 is CASSGGLVRDTQYF. The CDR3 DNA is TGCGCCAGCAGTGGGGGACTAGTCAGGGATACGCAGTATTTT.

This rearrangement joins TRBV27 to TRBJ2-1, with D maybe TRBD2 (6 bases). This CDR3 is 16 amino acids long. CDR1 is MNHEY, CDR2 SMNVEV, per germline (reference sequence). Trimming shortened V by 1 base and J by 7 bases, and 17 bases separated the two germline ends. The chain's CDR3 is CASSLLSRESRNEQFF. CDR3 coding DNA: TGTGCCAGCAGTTTATTATCCCGGGAGTCTCGGAATGAGCAGTTCTTC.

This rearrangement joins TRBV7-2 to TRBJ2-2, with D possibly matching TRBD2 (6 bases). CDR1 and CDR2 from the germline V gene are SGHTA and FQGNSA. Trimming took off 5 bases at V and 4 bases at J, with 20 bases between the two ends. The CDR3 has 17 amino acids. CDR3 DNA sequence: TGTGCCAGCAGCCTGGCGGGACTTCGAAGGGGCACCGGGGAGCTGTTTTTT. Its protein is CASSLAGLRRGTGELFF.

The chain carries TRBV11-2 and TRBJ2-5; D possibly corresponds to TRBD2 (6 bases). This CDR3 region has 13 residues. V was shortened by 6 bases and J by 2 bases, with 10 bases between the two germline ends. Germline CDR1 reads SGHAT; CDR2 reads FQNNGV. The CDR3, as DNA: TGTGCCAGCAGTTTGACTAGTCAAGAGACCCAGTACTTC. It specifies CASSLTSQETQYF.

The CDR3 loop reads CASRLYLGSYGYTF. The CDR3 DNA is TGTGCCAGCAGGCTTTATTTGGGGAGCTATGGCTACACCTTC. The chain recombines TRBV6-5 with TRBJ1-2; D remains ambiguous. Trimming took off 6 bases at V and 4 bases at J, with 15 bases between the two ends. Germline V gene lookup returns CDR1 MNHEY and CDR2 SVGAGI. The CDR3 is 14 residues long.

This sequence joins TRBV15 and TRBJ1-1, with a tentative D call TRBD1 (6 bases). The CDR3 consists of 14 residues. Germline V lookup: CDR1 LNHNV, CDR2 YYDKDF (reference sequence). The V end lost 6 bases, the J end lost 1 base, and 12 bases lay between the germline ends. The CDR3 DNA follows: TGTGCCACCAGTTCGGGACACTCGAACACTGAAGCTTTCTTT. Its translation: CATSSGHSNTEAFF.

The J gene is TRBJ1-5, the V gene TRBV5-1, with 7 bases lining up with TRBD1. Germline trimming cut 4 bases from V and 3 bases from J; bases unmatched to any gene: 7. The CDR3 is 15 amino acids. CDR1 and CDR2 from the germline V gene are SGHRS and YFSETQ. The CDR3 bases are TGCGCCAGCAGCCCCCAGGGGGAATCCAATCAGCCCCAGCATTTT. Its translation is CASSPQGESNQPQHF.

The chain links TRBV7-9 to TRBJ2-7; TRBD1 agrees at 12 bases. This CDR3 has 19 amino acids. Germline V gene data show CDR1 as SEHNR and CDR2 as FQNEAQ (reference sequence). V lost 3 bases, J lost 3 bases, and 15 bases stayed unmatched. The CDR3 region has the DNA TGTGCCAGCAGCTTCCCGGGACAGGGGGCACAAACGAGCCTCTACGAGCAGTACTTC. Amino acids: CASSFPGQGAQTSLYEQYF.

V and J are TRBV10-1 and TRBJ2-5; 13 positions agree with TRBD2. The trim removed 2 bases at V and 1 base at J, leaving 4 bases unmatched. CDR1 WNHNN and CDR2 SYGVQD come from the germline V gene (reference sequence). The CDR3 is 17 residues long. The CDR3 bases are TGCGCCAGCAGTGAGCCCGGACTAGCGGGGGCCCAAGAGACCCAGTACTTC. This gives the protein CASSEPGLAGAQETQYF.

The chain employs TRBV5-1 and TRBJ2-7; weak D call: TRBD2 (6 bases). The CDR3 is 16 amino acids. Trimming shortened V by 2 bases and J by 7 bases, and 22 bases separated the two germline ends. The germline gives CDR1 SGHRS, CDR2 YFSETQ. The CDR3 region has the DNA TGCGCCAGCAGCTTTCCGTCCCCCAGAGAAGGAGGGGAGCAGTACTTC. This translates into CASSFPSPREGGEQYF.

CDR3 DNA sequence: TGTGCCTGGAGTGTGATACAGGGAGTGAGCTACGAGCAGTACTTC. Encoded protein: CAWSVIQGVSYEQYF. The chain carries TRBV30 and TRBJ2-7; D is perhaps TRBD1 (6 bases). The CDR3 is made up of 15 amino acids. The ends were cut back, 0 bases at V and 3 bases at J, with 15 bases in the middle. Germline V gives CDR1 GTSNPN, CDR2 SVGIG (reference sequence).

V usage is TRBV6-5 and J usage is TRBJ2-3; D ambiguous. CDR1 and CDR2 from the germline V gene are MNHEY and SVGAGI. The CDR3 consists of 16 residues. Trimming stripped 0 bases from V and 0 bases from J, with 10 bases between. The CDR3 sequence is CASSYSVRPSTDTQYF. The CDR3 DNA sequence: TGTGCCAGCAGTTACTCGGTCAGGCCCAGCACAGATACGCAGTATTTT.

V gene TRBV19 combines with J gene TRBJ1-5; possible D gene TRBD1, 5 bases. CDR3 length equals 15 residues. Per the germline V gene, CDR1 is LNHDA and CDR2 is SQIVND (reference sequence). Trimming shortened V by 1 base and J by 3 bases, and 10 bases separated the two germline ends. CDR3 coding DNA: TGTGCCAGTAGTATAGGACAGATCAACAATCAGCCCCAGCATTTT. This encodes CASSIGQINNQPQHF. Full variable domain (outside the CDR3, taken from reference TRBV19 and TRBJ1-5): DGGITQSPKYLFRKEGQNVTLSCEQNLNHDAMYWYRQDPGQGLRLIYYSQIVNDFQKGDIAEGYSVSREKKESFPLTVTSAQKNPTAFYLCASSIGQINNQPQHFGDGTRLSIL.

The V and J genes are TRBV19 and TRBJ1-2; TRBD1 aligns across 12 bases. CDR1 is LNHDA and CDR2 is SQIVND in the germline V gene (reference sequence). The CDR3 extends over 15 amino acids. With 5 bases clipped from V and 7 bases from J, the junction kept 8 bases outside the gene matches. Here the CDR3 reads CASSFRDRGRFGYTF. The CDR3 DNA reads TGTGCCAGTAGTTTCCGGGACAGGGGGCGGTTTGGCTACACCTTC. Full variable domain (remainder filled in from reference TRBV19 and TRBJ1-2): DGGITQSPKYLFRKEGQNVTLSCEQNLNHDAMYWYRQDPGQGLRLIYYSQIVNDFQKGDIAEGYSVSREKKESFPLTVTSAQKNPTAFYLCASSFRDRGRFGYTFGSGTRLTVV.

V is TRBV5-1 and J is TRBJ2-3, with D perhaps matching TRBD2 (5 bases). Trimming took off 4 bases at V and 2 bases at J, with 20 bases between the two ends. Germline V lookup: CDR1 SGHRS, CDR2 YFSETQ. The CDR3 has 17 residues. In DNA, the CDR3 is TGCGCCAGCAGCCCCTTGAGATCCGGGATGGCCACAGATACGCAGTATTTT. This sequence encodes CASSPLRSGMATDTQYF.

The chain recombines TRBV28 with TRBJ1-1; D is unresolved. Per germline, CDR1 MDHEN and CDR2 SYDVKM. V dropped 4 bases and J dropped 8 bases, with 5 bases sitting between them. This CDR3 is 10 amino acids long. Here the CDR3 reads CASSSGEAFF. Here the CDR3 DNA reads TGTGCCAGCAGTTCGGGGGAAGCTTTCTTT.

The chain carries TRBV27 and TRBJ1-4; D possibly corresponds to TRBD1 (5 bases). The V gene lost 0 bases and the J gene lost 8 bases, with 19 bases spanning the gap. This CDR3 spans 17 amino acids. The germline V gene has CDR1 MNHEY and CDR2 SMNVEV (reference sequence). CDR3: CASSLSKAGRRGEKLFF. For the CDR3, the DNA is TGTGCCAGCAGTTTATCTAAGGCAGGGCGGAGGGGCGAAAAACTGTTTTTT.

The rearrangement links TRBV30 to TRBJ2-2; 9 nucleotides agree with TRBD2. CDR3 size: 19 residues. Germline values: CDR1 GTSNPN, CDR2 SVGIG (reference sequence). V was clipped by 3 bases and J by 4 bases; unmatched bases: 18. The CDR3 here is CAWRNPLWREGLSTGELFF. The CDR3 DNA reads TGTGCCTGGAGAAACCCCCTCTGGCGGGAGGGCCTATCCACCGGGGAGCTGTTTTTT.

The CDR3 sequence is CASRSQGMGTEAFF. DNA of the CDR3: TGCGCCAGCCGATCCCAGGGAATGGGCACTGAAGCTTTCTTT. The J gene is TRBJ1-1, the V gene TRBV5-1, with D possibly TRBD1 on 5 matching bases. The germline V gene has CDR1 SGHRS and CDR2 YFSETQ. V shed 7 bases and J shed 4 bases, with 17 bases lying between them. The CDR3 totals 14 residues. The whole variable domain, filled in from reference TRBV5-1 and TRBJ1-1, reads KAGVTQTPRYLIKTRGQQVTLSCSPISGHRSVSWYQQTPGQGLQFLFEYFSETQRNKGNFPGRFSGRQFSNSRSEMNVSTLELGDSALYLCASRSQGMGTEAFFGQGTRLTVV.

The chain uses TRBV19 and TRBJ2-7; D might be TRBD1 (6 bases). Trimming left V 8 bases short and J 0 bases short, with 14 bases between. Germline CDR1 reads LNHDA; CDR2 reads SQIVND (reference sequence). The CDR3 is made up of 14 amino acids. The CDR3: CASRPRGGSYEQYF. CDR3 bases: TGTGCCAGTCGGCCCCGAGGGGGCTCCTACGAGCAGTACTTC. Full variable domain (outside the CDR3, taken from reference TRBV19 and TRBJ2-7): DGGITQSPKYLFRKEGQNVTLSCEQNLNHDAMYWYRQDPGQGLRLIYYSQIVNDFQKGDIAEGYSVSREKKESFPLTVTSAQKNPTAFYLCASRPRGGSYEQYFGPGTRLTVT.

The J gene is TRBJ2-2, the V gene TRBV7-9; the D gene is possibly TRBD1 (6 bases). The CDR3 has 14 amino acids. The V gene's germline CDR1 is SEHNR and CDR2 FQNEAQ (reference sequence). V was cut by 5 bases and J by 5 bases, with 12 bases left in between. CDR3 protein: CASSRTGQTGELFF. The DNA for the CDR3 is TGTGCCAGCAGCCGTACGGGACAAACCGGGGAGCTGTTTTTT.

This chain joins TRBV10-3 and TRBJ1-2; no clear D gene. Germline CDR1 ENHRY, CDR2 SYGVKD. The V gene lost 5 bases and the J gene lost 6 bases, with 13 bases spanning the gap. The CDR3 length is 13 residues. DNA for the CDR3: TGTGCCATCAGTTCCGACCGACGGGATGGCTACACCTTC. Amino acid sequence: CAISSDRRDGYTF.